These 23 T cell receptor beta chains came from one sample sequenced in a study of blood T cells in healthy people across ages. Primers used in a second PCR of roughly 6 to 12 cycles were a sample-barcoded 5' primer and a J-beta primer mix. In TCRdb, the 5' RACE reads were re-called with MiXCR into one record per CDR3 protein. This table has roughly 1.5 million distinct CDR3 sequences, 40% to 45% appearing once. Sequenced input: blood. The receptors shown here come from a young woman in good health.

The table lists this clonotype with many counts. The J gene is TRBJ1-5, the V gene TRBV12-3 or TRBV12-4, with unresolved D. V was shortened by 3 bases and J by 1 base, with 7 bases between the two germline ends. This CDR3 region has 14 residues. CDR3 sequence (DNA): TGTGCCAGCAGTTTGAGGCCGAGCAATCAGCCCCAGCATTTT. It encodes CASSLRPSNQPQHF.

The chain uses TRBV6-2 or TRBV6-3 and TRBJ2-1; D possibly matches TRBD1 or TRBD2 (6 bases each). CDR1 is MNHEY, CDR2 SVGEGT, per germline. The CDR3 has 14 residues. Trimming shortened V by 2 bases and J by 8 bases, and 13 bases separated the two germline ends. The chain's CDR3 is CASSYRGTGDEQFF. CDR3 in DNA: TGTGCCAGCAGTTACAGGGGGACTGGAGATGAGCAGTTCTTC.

This clonotype was counted a single time. A read error is possible here, since a much larger clone lies one base away. The genes are TRBV7-2 and TRBJ2-4; 8 nucleotides agree with TRBD2. CDR1 SGHTA and CDR2 FQGNSA come from the germline V gene. This CDR3 region has 15 residues. DNA of the CDR3: TGTGCCAGCAGCTCGGGGGGGGGCGTCAAAAACACTCAGTACTTC. This translates into CASSSGGGVKNTQYF.

The chain couples TRBV7-8 to TRBJ1-2; TRBD1 aligns across 8 bases. The germline V gene has CDR1 SGHVS and CDR2 FQNEAQ. This CDR3 comprises 15 residues. Losses at the gene ends were 5 bases for V and 4 bases for J; bases not matched to a gene: 9. CDR3 nucleotides: TGTGCCAGCAGCAATCCTCAGGGGGCTAGCTATGGCTACACCTTC. Residues: CASSNPQGASYGYTF.

The rearrangement links TRBV28 to TRBJ2-5, with D hard to call. CDR3 length equals 14 residues. Germline V CDR1 and CDR2: MDHEN, SYDVKM. Trimming took off 5 bases at V and 0 bases at J, with 10 bases between the two ends. Here the CDR3 reads CASSPYPNQETQYF. Written as DNA, the CDR3 is TGTGCCAGCAGTCCTTACCCCAACCAAGAGACCCAGTACTTC.

This clonotype has just a few counts. The rearrangement joins TRBV10-3 to TRBJ2-3; TRBD2 agrees at 11 bases. The CDR3 totals 16 residues. Germline lookup yields CDR1 ENHRY and CDR2 SYGVKD. V dropped 0 bases and J dropped 2; count of bases not matched to a gene: 1. CDR3 DNA sequence: TGTGCCATCAGTGAGTCGACTAGCGGGATCACAGATACGCAGTATTTT. As protein: CAISESTSGITDTQYF.

The rearrangement joins TRBV3-1 to TRBJ2-1; TRBD2 matches at 14 bases. The CDR3 sequence is 18 residues long. The germline V gene encodes CDR1 LGHDT and CDR2 YNNKEL (reference sequence). Trimming cost V 0 bases and J 5 bases; bases outside gene matches: 6. CDR3 DNA: TGTGCCAGCAGCCAAGAGCCCCCGGGACTAGCGGGGGACAATGAGCAGTTCTTC. The encoded protein is CASSQEPPGLAGDNEQFF.

As concerns this clonotype: A much larger clone sits a single nucleotide away, making a read error possible. The gene calls are TRBV7-9 and TRBJ2-1; D call uncertain. The DNA end favors TRBJ2-7, so the J call may be wrong. The CDR3 totals 12 residues. Germline CDR1 and CDR2: SEHNR and FQNEAQ (reference sequence). In DNA, the CDR3 is TGTGCCAGCAATCAAGGGTACAATGAGCAGTACTTC. It yields the protein CASNQGYNEQYF.

The chain carries TRBV7-2 and TRBJ1-1; maybe TRBD1 (6 bases). With 5 bases removed from V and 6 bases from J, the gap between germline ends came to 16 bases. The CDR3 has 14 residues. From germline, CDR1 is SGHTA and CDR2 FQGNSA. The CDR3 here is CASSPQGTVAEAFF. The DNA of the CDR3 is TGTGCCAGCAGCCCTCAGGGGACGGTGGCTGAAGCTTTCTTT.

The table lists this clonotype with a count of one. V gene TRBV4-1 combines with J gene TRBJ2-5, with D unresolved. The J call is in doubt because the DNA end fits TRBJ2-7 better. There are 16 residues in the CDR3. Germline V CDR1 and CDR2: MGHRA, YSYEKL. Here the CDR3 reads CASSQVSAAPTYEQYF. The CDR3 bases are TGCGCCAGCAGCCAGGTCAGCGCGGCGCCCACCTACGAGCAGTACTTC.

This clonotype was seen only a few times. The chain is built from TRBV9 and TRBJ2-5; 11 nucleotides match TRBD2. Losses at the gene ends were 1 base for V and 11 bases for J; bases not matched to a gene: 10. This CDR3 contains 15 residues. From germline, CDR1 is SGDLS and CDR2 YYNGEE. CDR3 nucleotides: TGTGCCAGCAGCGTATGGGCTAGCGGGGGGAATGAGCAGTACTTC. Its translation is CASSVWASGGNEQYF.

V usage is TRBV20-1 and J usage is TRBJ2-7, with D possibly being TRBD2 (5 bases). From germline, CDR1 is DFQATT and CDR2 SNEGSKA (reference sequence). The CDR3 consists of 14 residues. Trimming removed 0 bases from V and 0 bases from J, with 9 bases in between. As DNA, the CDR3 is TGCAGTGCTAGAGAGAGGGCAGTCTCCTACGAGCAGTACTTC. Protein sequence: CSARERAVSYEQYF.

The chain is built from TRBV12-3 or TRBV12-4 and TRBJ2-7; TRBD2 agrees at 11 bases. This CDR3 is 15 amino acids long. The V segment lost 6 bases and the J segment 7 bases; nucleotides outside the gene matches: 11. CDR3 in DNA: TGTGCCAGCAGCAGACTAGCGGGGACGTGGGGTGAGCAGTACTTC. The encoded protein is CASSRLAGTWGEQYF.

The V and J genes are TRBV5-6 and TRBJ2-7, with 9 positions matching TRBD1. The CDR3 loop spans 14 amino acids. Germline CDR1 SGHDT, CDR2 YYEEEE. Trimming at V came to 5 bases and at J to 3 bases, leaving 6 bases not matched to a gene. The CDR3 region is CASSFGQGNYEQYF. The CDR3 coding sequence is TGTGCCAGCAGTTTCGGACAGGGGAACTACGAGCAGTACTTC.

The V call is TRBV29-1, the J call TRBJ2-4; D unresolved. V was pared by 4 bases and J by 0 bases, with 10 bases between. The germline gives CDR1 SQVTM, CDR2 ANQGSEA. CDR3 length: 14 amino acids. The CDR3 is CSVGSVGAKNIQYF. The CDR3 DNA reads as TGCAGCGTTGGCTCGGTGGGAGCCAAAAACATTCAGTACTTC.

V is TRBV12-3 or TRBV12-4 and J is TRBJ1-2, with D possibly TRBD1 on 6 matching bases. The CDR3 extends over 17 amino acids. V dropped 6 bases and J dropped 3 bases, with 23 bases sitting between them. The CDR3 loop reads CASSRRSAGDIDYGYTF. CDR3 in DNA: TGTGCCAGCAGCCGCCGTTCCGCAGGGGACATTGACTATGGCTACACCTTC.

The rearrangement joins TRBV7-2 to TRBJ2-5, with D maybe TRBD1 (6 bases). Looked up from germline, CDR1 is SGHTA and CDR2 is FQGNSA. This CDR3 contains 14 residues. V dropped 5 bases and J dropped 5 bases, with 15 bases sitting between them. CDR3 region: CASSRGTFGETQYF. CDR3 in DNA: TGTGCCAGCAGCAGAGGGACATTTGGGGAGACCCAGTACTTC.

This clonotype appeared a few times. The chain recombines TRBV7-9 with TRBJ2-7; 8 nucleotides agree with TRBD1. V dropped 2 bases and J dropped 6; count of bases not matched to a gene: 9. The CDR3 is 15 amino acids. Germline V lookup: CDR1 SEHNR, CDR2 FQNEAQ (reference sequence). CDR3 amino acids: CASSLWGTGGSEQYF. The CDR3 DNA is TGTGCCAGCAGCTTATGGGGGACAGGTGGATCCGAGCAGTACTTC.

The V gene is TRBV6-2 or TRBV6-3, the J gene TRBJ2-7; TRBD2 aligns across 14 bases. J gave up 12 bases and V 4 bases, and 11 bases lay outside the gene matches. The CDR3 consists of 15 residues. CDR1 and CDR2 (germline): MNHEY, SVGEGT. CDR3 sequence reads: CASSSRQGTSGSRYF. CDR3 nucleotide sequence: TGTGCCAGCAGTTCGCGACAGGGGACTAGCGGGAGTAGGTACTTC.

This clonotype was seen a handful of times. The CDR3 nucleotides are TGTGCCAGCAGCTTGATGTACGAGCAGTACTTC. Protein: CASSLMYEQYF. The V gene is TRBV7-9, the J gene TRBJ2-7; D is ambiguous. Trimming removed 3 bases from V and 4 bases from J, with 4 bases in between. The CDR3 has 11 amino acids. Per the germline V gene, CDR1 is SEHNR and CDR2 is FQNEAQ (reference sequence).

The V gene is TRBV7-9, the J gene TRBJ2-3, with 14 bases identical to TRBD2. Trimming at V came to 5 bases and at J to 3 bases, leaving 7 bases not matched to a gene. This CDR3 comprises 17 residues. Germline CDR1 is SEHNR and CDR2 is FQNEAQ (reference sequence). The CDR3 spells CASSQGLAGALTDTQYF. The CDR3 nucleotides read TGTGCCAGCAGCCAGGGACTAGCGGGGGCCTTAACAGATACGCAGTATTTT.

The chain is built from TRBV12-3 or TRBV12-4 and TRBJ2-3, with 11 bases lining up with TRBD1. The CDR3 totals 16 residues. Trimming cost V 6 bases and J 4 bases; bases outside gene matches: 9. The CDR3 loop is CASSSNRDRGSDTQYF. The CDR3 region has the DNA TGTGCCAGCAGCTCTAACCGGGACAGGGGGTCAGATACGCAGTATTTT.

V is TRBV30 and J is TRBJ2-5; D not resolved. The CDR3 spans 12 residues. The V and J ends lost 0 bases and 11 bases respectively, with 13 bases between them. Germline V lookup: CDR1 GTSNPN, CDR2 SVGIG (reference sequence). This CDR3 is CAWSVNGYEQYF. In nucleotides, the CDR3 is TGTGCCTGGAGTGTAAATGGATATGAGCAGTACTTC.